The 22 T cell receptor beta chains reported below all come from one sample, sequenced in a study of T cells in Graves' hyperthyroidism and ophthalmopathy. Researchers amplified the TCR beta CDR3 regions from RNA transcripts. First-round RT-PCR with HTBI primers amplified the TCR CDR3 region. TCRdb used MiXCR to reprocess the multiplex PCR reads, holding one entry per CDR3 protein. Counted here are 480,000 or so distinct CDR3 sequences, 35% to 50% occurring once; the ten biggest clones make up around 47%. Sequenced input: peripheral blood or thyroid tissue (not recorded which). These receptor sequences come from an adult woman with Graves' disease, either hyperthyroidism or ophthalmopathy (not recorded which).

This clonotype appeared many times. This CDR3 is CASFLQGADTEAFF. In DNA, the CDR3 is TGTGCCAGCTTCTTACAGGGGGCGGACACTGAAGCTTTCTTT. The chain is built from TRBV6-5 and TRBJ1-1; the match to TRBD1 covers 9 bases. The germline V gene has CDR1 MNHEY and CDR2 SVGAGI. V was clipped by 8 bases and J by 3 bases; unmatched bases: 7. The CDR3 length is 14 residues.

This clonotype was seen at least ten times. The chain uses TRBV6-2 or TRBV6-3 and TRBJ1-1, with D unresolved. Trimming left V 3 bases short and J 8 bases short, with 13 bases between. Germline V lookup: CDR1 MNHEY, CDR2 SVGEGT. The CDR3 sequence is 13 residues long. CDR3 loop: CASSYFRYREAFF. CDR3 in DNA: TGTGCCAGCAGTTATTTCAGATACCGCGAAGCTTTCTTT.

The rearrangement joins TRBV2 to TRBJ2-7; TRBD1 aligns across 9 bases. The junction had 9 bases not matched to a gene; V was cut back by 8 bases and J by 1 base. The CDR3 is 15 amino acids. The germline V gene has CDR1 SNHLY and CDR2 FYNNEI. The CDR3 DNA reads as TGTGCCAGCCGATGGGACAGGGAAGCTTCCTACGAGCAGTACTTC. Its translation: CASRWDREASYEQYF.

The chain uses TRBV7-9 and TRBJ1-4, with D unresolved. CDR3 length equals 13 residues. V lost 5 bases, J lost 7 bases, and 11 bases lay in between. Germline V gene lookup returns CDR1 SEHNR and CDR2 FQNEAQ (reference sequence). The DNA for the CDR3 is TGTGCCAGCAGCAGGCAGGATGGTGAAAAACTGTTTTTT. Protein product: CASSRQDGEKLFF.

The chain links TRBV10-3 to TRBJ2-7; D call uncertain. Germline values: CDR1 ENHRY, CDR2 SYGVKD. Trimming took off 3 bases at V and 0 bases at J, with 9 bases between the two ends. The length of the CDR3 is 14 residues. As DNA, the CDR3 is TGTGCCATCAGTGACGCCAGGTTCTCCTACGAGCAGTACTTC. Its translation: CAISDARFSYEQYF.

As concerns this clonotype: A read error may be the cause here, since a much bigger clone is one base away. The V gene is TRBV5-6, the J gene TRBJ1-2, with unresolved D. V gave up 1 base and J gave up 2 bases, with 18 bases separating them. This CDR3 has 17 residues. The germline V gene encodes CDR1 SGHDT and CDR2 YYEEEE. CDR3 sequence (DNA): TGTGCCAGCAGCTTGCCTGGAAAGCGACGGTTAAACTATGGCTACACCTTC. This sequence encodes CASSLPGKRRLNYGYTF. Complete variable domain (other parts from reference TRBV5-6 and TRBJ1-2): DAGVTQSPTHLIKTRGQQVTLRCSPKSGHDTVSWYQQALGQGPQFIFQYYEEEERQRGNFPDRFSGHQFPNYSSELNVNALLLGDSALYLCASSLPGKRRLNYGYTFGSGTRLTVV.

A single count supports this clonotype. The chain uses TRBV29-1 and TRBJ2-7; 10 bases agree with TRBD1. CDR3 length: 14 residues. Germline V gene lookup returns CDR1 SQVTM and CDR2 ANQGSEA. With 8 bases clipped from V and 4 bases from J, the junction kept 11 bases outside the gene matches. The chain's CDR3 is CSTRTGGTVYEQYF. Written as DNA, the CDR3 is TGCAGCACACGGACAGGGGGAACAGTGTACGAGCAGTACTTC.

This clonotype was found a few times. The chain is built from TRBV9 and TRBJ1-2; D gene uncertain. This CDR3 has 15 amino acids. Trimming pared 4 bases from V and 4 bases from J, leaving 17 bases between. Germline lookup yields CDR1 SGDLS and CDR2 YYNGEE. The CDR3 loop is CASSRLGSSGYGYTF. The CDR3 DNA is TGTGCCAGCAGCCGTCTTGGCAGTTCTGGCTATGGCTACACCTTC.

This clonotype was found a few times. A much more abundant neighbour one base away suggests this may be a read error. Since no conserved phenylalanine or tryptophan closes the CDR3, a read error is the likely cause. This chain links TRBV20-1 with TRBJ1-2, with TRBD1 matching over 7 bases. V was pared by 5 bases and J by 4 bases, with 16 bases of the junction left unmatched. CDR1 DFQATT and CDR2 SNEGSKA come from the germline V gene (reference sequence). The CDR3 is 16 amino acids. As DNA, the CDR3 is TGCAGTGCTTCCGGGACAGTAGAGGGCTTGCTCTATGGCTACACCTCC. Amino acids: CSASGTVEGLLYGYTS.

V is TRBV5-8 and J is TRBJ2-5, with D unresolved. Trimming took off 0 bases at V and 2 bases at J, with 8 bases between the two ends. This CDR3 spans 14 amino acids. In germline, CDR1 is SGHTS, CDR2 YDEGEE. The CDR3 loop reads CASSLERTQETQYF. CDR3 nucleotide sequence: TGTGCCAGCAGCTTGGAGAGAACTCAAGAGACCCAGTACTTC.

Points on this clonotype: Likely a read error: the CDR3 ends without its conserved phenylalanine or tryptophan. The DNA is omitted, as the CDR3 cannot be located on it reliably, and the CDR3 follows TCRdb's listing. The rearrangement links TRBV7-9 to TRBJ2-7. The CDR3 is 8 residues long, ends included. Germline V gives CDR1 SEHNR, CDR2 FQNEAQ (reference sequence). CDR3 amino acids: CASSRQNY.

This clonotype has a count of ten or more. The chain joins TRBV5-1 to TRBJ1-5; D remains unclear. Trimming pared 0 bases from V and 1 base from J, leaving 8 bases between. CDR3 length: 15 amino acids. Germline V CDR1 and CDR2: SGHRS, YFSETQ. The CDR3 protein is CASSLDGVSNQPQHF. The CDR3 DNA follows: TGCGCCAGCAGCTTGGACGGGGTGAGCAATCAGCCCCAGCATTTT.

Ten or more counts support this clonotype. The CDR3 protein is CASSLETDGFYGYTF. CDR3 DNA: TGTGCCAGCAGCTTAGAGACAGACGGCTTCTATGGCTACACCTTC. This chain uses TRBV7-8 with TRBJ1-2, with TRBD1 as a possible D gene (5 bases). Trimming took 1 base from V and 4 from J, leaving 13 bases between them. Germline loops: CDR1 SGHVS, CDR2 FQNEAQ. This CDR3 contains 15 residues.

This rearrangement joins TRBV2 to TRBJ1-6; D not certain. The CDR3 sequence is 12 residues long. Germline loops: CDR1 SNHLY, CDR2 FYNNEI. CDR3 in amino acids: CAGPGLHSPLHF. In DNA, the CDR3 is TGTGCTGGACCGGGCCTTCATTCACCCCTCCACTTT.

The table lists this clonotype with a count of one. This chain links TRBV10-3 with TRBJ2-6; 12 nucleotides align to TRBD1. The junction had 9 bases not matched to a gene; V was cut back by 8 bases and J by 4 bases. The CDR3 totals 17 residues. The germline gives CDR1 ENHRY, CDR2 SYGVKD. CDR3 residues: CAISAGTGGEGANVLTF. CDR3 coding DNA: TGTGCCATCTCGGCCGGGACAGGGGGCGAAGGGGCCAACGTCCTGACTTTC.

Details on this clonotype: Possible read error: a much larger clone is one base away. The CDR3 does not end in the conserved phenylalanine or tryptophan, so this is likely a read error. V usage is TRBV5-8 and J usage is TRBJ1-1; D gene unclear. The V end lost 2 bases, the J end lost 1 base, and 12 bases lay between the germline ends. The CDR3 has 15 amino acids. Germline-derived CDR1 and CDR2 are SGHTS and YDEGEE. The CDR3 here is CASSFHTGRNTEAFL. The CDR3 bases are TGTGCCAGCAGCTTCCACACGGGGAGGAACACTGAAGCTTTCCTT.

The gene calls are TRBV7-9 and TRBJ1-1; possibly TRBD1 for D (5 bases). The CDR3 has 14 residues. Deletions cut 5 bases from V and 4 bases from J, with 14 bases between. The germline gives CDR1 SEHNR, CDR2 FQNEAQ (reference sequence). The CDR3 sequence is CASSLKAGRTEAFF. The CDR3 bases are TGTGCCAGCAGCCTCAAGGCGGGACGCACTGAAGCTTTCTTT.

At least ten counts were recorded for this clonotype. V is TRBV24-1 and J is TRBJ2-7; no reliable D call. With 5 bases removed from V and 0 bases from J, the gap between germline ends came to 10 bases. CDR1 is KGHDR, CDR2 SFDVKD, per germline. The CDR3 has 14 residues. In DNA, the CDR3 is TGTGCCACCAGTGTAGACGTTAGCTCCTACGAGCAGTACTTC. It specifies CATSVDVSSYEQYF.

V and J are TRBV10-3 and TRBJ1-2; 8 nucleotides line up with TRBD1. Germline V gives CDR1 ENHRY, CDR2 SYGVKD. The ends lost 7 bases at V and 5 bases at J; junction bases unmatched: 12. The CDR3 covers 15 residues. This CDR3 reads CAIKMTGDPIYGYTF. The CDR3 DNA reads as TGTGCCATCAAGATGACAGGGGACCCAATTTATGGCTACACCTTC.

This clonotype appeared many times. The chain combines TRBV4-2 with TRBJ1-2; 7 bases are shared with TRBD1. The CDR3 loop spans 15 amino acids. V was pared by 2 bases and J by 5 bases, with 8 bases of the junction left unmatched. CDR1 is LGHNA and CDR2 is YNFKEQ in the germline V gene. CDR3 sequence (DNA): TGTGCCAGCAGCCAATCGCCGACAGGGAGGTATGGCTACACCTTC. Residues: CASSQSPTGRYGYTF.

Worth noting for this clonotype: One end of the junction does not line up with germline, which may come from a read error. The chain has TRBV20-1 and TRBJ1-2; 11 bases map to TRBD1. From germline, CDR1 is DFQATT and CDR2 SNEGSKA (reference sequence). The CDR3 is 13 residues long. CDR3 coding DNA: TGCAGTGCGAGAGGACAGGGGGCCGAGGGCTACACCTTC. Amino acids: CSARGQGAEGYTF.

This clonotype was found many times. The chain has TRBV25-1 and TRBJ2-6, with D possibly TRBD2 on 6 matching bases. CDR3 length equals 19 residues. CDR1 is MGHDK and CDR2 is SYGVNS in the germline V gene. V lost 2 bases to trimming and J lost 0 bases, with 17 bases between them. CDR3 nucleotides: TGTGCCAGCAGTGAAACCACAGCTGGGGGACTCTCTGGGGCCAACGTCCTGACTTTC. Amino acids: CASSETTAGGLSGANVLTF.